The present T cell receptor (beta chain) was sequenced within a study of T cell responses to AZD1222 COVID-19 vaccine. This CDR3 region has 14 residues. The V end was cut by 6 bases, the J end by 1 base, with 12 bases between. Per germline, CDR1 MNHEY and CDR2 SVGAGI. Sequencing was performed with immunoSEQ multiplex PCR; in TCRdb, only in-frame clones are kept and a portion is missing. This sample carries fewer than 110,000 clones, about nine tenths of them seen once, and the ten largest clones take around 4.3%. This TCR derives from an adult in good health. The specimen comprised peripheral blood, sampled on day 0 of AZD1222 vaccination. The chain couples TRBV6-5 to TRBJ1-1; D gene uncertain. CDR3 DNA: TGTGCCAGCAGCTTGAGGACGGCGAACACTGAAGCTTTCTTT. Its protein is CASSLRTANTEAFF.